This passage covers 27 T cell receptor beta chains from one sample sequenced in a study of blood T cell dynamics during melanoma immunotherapy. TCRdb's copy holds only in-frame clones and misses some; the assay was immunoSEQ multiplex PCR. The sample shows around 6,700 clones, about 88% of them seen only once. The time point denotes: week 3, after first cycle of checkpoint inhibitor. The sample consisted of blood, taken from a patient treated with checkpoint blockade. These receptors were collected from a human donor with melanoma. Some clones in this sample may be carry-over from other donors' samples.

V is TRBV18 and J is TRBJ1-4; 7 nucleotides agree with TRBD1. The V segment lost 6 bases and the J segment 8 bases; nucleotides outside the gene matches: 6. Germline assignment: CDR1 KGHSH and CDR2 LQKENI. The CDR3 length is 13 residues. The CDR3 sequence: CASSTRGREKLFF. CDR3 bases: TGTGCCAGCTCGACGAGGGGGCGGGAAAAACTGTTTTTT.

This sequence joins TRBV11-1 and TRBJ2-7; 9 positions match TRBD2. Looked up from germline, CDR1 is SGHAT and CDR2 is FQDESV (reference sequence). The CDR3 consists of 17 residues. V shed 5 bases, J shed 1 base, and the junction held 12 bases outside the gene matches. The CDR3 DNA reads TGTGCCAGCAGCCCCCCCGGTTATAGCGGGAGTTCCTACGAGCAGTACTTC. Its translation: CASSPPGYSGSSYEQYF.

The chain recombines TRBV9 with TRBJ1-5, with TRBD1 matching 7 bases. With 0 bases clipped from V and 6 bases from J, the junction kept 6 bases outside the gene matches. Looked up from germline, CDR1 is SGDLS and CDR2 is YYNGEE. The CDR3 has 15 residues. The CDR3 nucleotides are TGTGCCAGCAGCGTAGACCAGGGGGGAGGTCAGCCCCAGCATTTT. Amino acids: CASSVDQGGGQPQHF.

The chain couples TRBV16 to TRBJ1-2, with TRBD1 identical over 8 bases. Germline CDR1 and CDR2: KGHSY and FQNENV. Trimming removed 2 bases from V and 6 bases from J; junction bases left unmatched: 5. The CDR3 has 14 residues. CDR3 amino acids: CASSQPTDRDGYTF. CDR3 in DNA: TGTGCCAGCAGCCAACCTACGGACAGGGATGGCTACACCTTC.

The genes are TRBV21-1 and TRBJ1-6. TRBV21-1 is a documented pseudogene. The CDR3 consists of 17 residues. CDR3 sequence (DNA): TGTGCCAGCAGCAAAGAAGGGGGGGACAGCTTAAATTCACCCCTCCACTTT. Translating gives CASSKEGGDSLNSPLHF.

This CDR3 reads CASSRRDLLTDTQYF. The CDR3 DNA follows: TGTGCCAGCAGCCGACGGGATTTACTCACAGATACGCAGTATTTT. This chain links TRBV2 with TRBJ2-3; D possibly corresponds to TRBD2 (5 bases). Germline CDR1 is SNHLY and CDR2 is FYNNEI. The V end was cut by 6 bases, the J end by 2 bases, with 15 bases between. This CDR3 region has 15 residues.

The rearrangement uses TRBV7-2 and TRBJ2-7; D unclear. V was cut by 4 bases and J by 7 bases, with 17 bases left in between. This CDR3 has 14 residues. Germline values: CDR1 SGHTA, CDR2 FQGNSA. The CDR3 nucleotides read TGTGCCAGCAGCTCCCTTGGGGTCAGCCCAGAGCAGTACTTC. It codes for CASSSLGVSPEQYF.

The chain uses TRBV28 and TRBJ1-5; 7 bases fit TRBD1. The V segment lost 5 bases and the J segment 0 bases; nucleotides outside the gene matches: 7. Germline CDR1 is MDHEN and CDR2 is SYDVKM. The CDR3 is 16 residues long. The CDR3 region is CASSDDRVYSNQPQHF. The CDR3 DNA reads as TGTGCCAGCAGTGACGACAGGGTTTATAGCAATCAGCCCCAGCATTTT.

The chain couples TRBV19 to TRBJ2-1; 7 bases agree with TRBD2. V lost 5 bases and J lost 6; bases outside the gene matches: 1. The germline V gene encodes CDR1 LNHDA and CDR2 SQIVND (reference sequence). The CDR3 runs to 12 residues. The CDR3 sequence: CASSGRANEQFF. In DNA form, the CDR3 reads TGTGCCAGTAGTGGGAGGGCCAATGAGCAGTTCTTC.

The CDR3 sequence: CASTDRGRDQPQHF. The CDR3 nucleotides read TGTGCCAGCACTGATAGGGGCCGGGATCAGCCCCAGCATTTT. V gene TRBV2 combines with J gene TRBJ1-5, with D perhaps TRBD1 (5 bases). Trimming took off 7 bases at V and 5 bases at J, with 15 bases between the two ends. Germline assignment: CDR1 SNHLY and CDR2 FYNNEI. The CDR3 runs 14 residues. Variable domain in full (rest from reference TRBV2 and TRBJ1-5): EPEVTQTPSHQVTQMGQEVILRCVPISNHLYFYWYRQILGQKVEFLVSFYNNEISEKSEIFDDQFSVERPDGSNFTLKIRSTKLEDSAMYFCASTDRGRDQPQHFGDGTRLSIL.

This clone was counted between two and nine times. The gene calls are TRBV2 and TRBJ1-5, with 9 bases identical to TRBD1. Per the germline V gene, CDR1 is SNHLY and CDR2 is FYNNEI. The V and J ends lost 6 bases and 4 bases, in that order; junction bases with no gene match: 7. The CDR3 is 15 residues long. CDR3 protein: CASSRRDRVNQPQHF. In DNA, the CDR3 is TGTGCCAGCAGCCGACGGGACAGGGTTAATCAGCCCCAGCATTTT.

DNA for the CDR3: TGTGCCAGTAGTATAGTAGTGGAGGTAACTGAAGCTTTCTTT. It yields the protein CASSIVVEVTEAFF. V is TRBV19 and J is TRBJ1-1; D is unclear. The CDR3 spans 14 residues. Trimming pared 1 base from V and 5 bases from J, leaving 11 bases between. CDR1 is LNHDA, CDR2 SQIVND, per germline (reference sequence).

This sequence joins TRBV14 and TRBJ2-2, with D tentatively TRBD1 (6 bases). The CDR3 length is 13 residues. Trimming pared 5 bases from V and 7 bases from J, leaving 11 bases between. Per the germline V gene, CDR1 is SGHDN and CDR2 is FVKESK. CDR3 region: CASSTQGNGELFF. The DNA for the CDR3 is TGTGCCAGCAGCACACAGGGAAACGGGGAGCTGTTTTTT.

This clone came up a few times. The chain combines TRBV7-6 with TRBJ2-7, with D unresolved. Germline lookup yields CDR1 SGHVS and CDR2 FNYEAQ. The CDR3 loop spans 14 amino acids. V was cut by 1 base and J by 4 bases, with 11 bases left in between. This CDR3 is CASSLVVVGYEQYF. CDR3 coding DNA: TGTGCCAGCAGCTTAGTGGTGGTGGGTTACGAGCAGTACTTC.

The chain uses TRBV9 and TRBJ2-3; D is unresolved. From germline, CDR1 is SGDLS and CDR2 YYNGEE. The CDR3 covers 16 residues. V lost 0 bases to trimming and J lost 2 bases, with 13 bases between them. The CDR3 sequence is CASSVEGSYYTDTQYF. CDR3 sequence (DNA): TGTGCCAGCAGCGTAGAAGGGTCCTACTACACAGATACGCAGTATTTT. Variable domain in full (rest from reference TRBV9 and TRBJ2-3): DSGVTQTPKHLITATGQRVTLRCSPRSGDLSVYWYQQSLDQGLQFLIQYYNGEERAKGNILERFSAQQFPDLHSELNLSSLELGDSALYFCASSVEGSYYTDTQYFGPGTRLTVL.

Only one count was recorded for this clone. The V and J genes are TRBV28 and TRBJ2-7, with D possibly TRBD2 on 5 matching bases. With 4 bases removed from V and 1 base from J, the gap between germline ends came to 26 bases. Germline values: CDR1 MDHEN, CDR2 SYDVKM. This CDR3 contains 19 residues. This chain's CDR3 is CASSSPPLRAETYSYEQYF. In nucleotides, the CDR3 is TGTGCCAGCAGTTCCCCCCCTCTGAGGGCGGAGACCTATTCCTACGAGCAGTACTTC. The full variable domain, its missing parts supplied by reference TRBV28 and TRBJ2-7, is DVKVTQSSRYLVKRTGEKVFLECVQDMDHENMFWYRQDPGLGLRLIYFSYDVKMKEKGDIPEGYSVSREKKERFSLILESASTNQTSMYLCASSSPPLRAETYSYEQYFGPGTRLTVT.

This clone has only one observation. The chain links TRBV5-5 to TRBJ1-2; 8 nucleotides align to TRBD1. The CDR3 loop spans 15 amino acids. The junction had 5 bases not matched to a gene; V was cut back by 4 bases and J by 0 bases. Germline-derived CDR1 and CDR2 are SGHKS and YYEKEE (reference sequence). The DNA of the CDR3 is TGTGCCAGCAGCGTGACAGGGGATCCTAACTATGGCTACACCTTC. Protein: CASSVTGDPNYGYTF.

This sequence joins TRBV19 and TRBJ2-6; weak D call: TRBD2 (5 bases). CDR3 size: 14 residues. Germline values: CDR1 LNHDA, CDR2 SQIVND (reference sequence). V lost 4 bases to trimming and J lost 2 bases, with 6 bases between them. The CDR3 coding sequence is TGTGCCAGTAGTAACGGGGCTGGGGCCAACGTCCTGACTTTC. Translated, it gives CASSNGAGANVLTF.

This chain's CDR3 is CASSSTGGFNDEQYF. The CDR3 coding sequence is TGTGCCAGCAGCTCCACGGGGGGCTTCAACGACGAGCAGTACTTC. This chain links TRBV9 with TRBJ2-7, with D perhaps matching TRBD2 (7 bases). Trimming stripped 4 bases from V and 5 bases from J, with 19 bases between. CDR1 is SGDLS and CDR2 is YYNGEE in the germline V gene. CDR3 size: 15 residues.

The V gene is TRBV12-5, the J gene TRBJ2-1; perhaps TRBD1 as D (5 bases). Germline loops: CDR1 LGHNT, CDR2 FRNRAP. The CDR3 runs 13 residues. V was clipped by 2 bases and J by 7 bases, with 9 bases between them. The CDR3 bases are TGTGCTAGTGGTTTGATGCAGGGAAATGAGCAGTTCTTC. Translated: CASGLMQGNEQFF.

The V gene is TRBV28, the J gene TRBJ1-1, with 11 nucleotides matching TRBD1. J lost 4 bases, V lost 3 bases, and 4 bases had no gene match. The CDR3 runs to 15 residues. Germline CDR1 reads MDHEN; CDR2 reads SYDVKM. The CDR3 DNA reads as TGTGCCAGCAGTTTTTGGGACAGGGGGGGCACTGAAGCTTTCTTT. This codes for CASSFWDRGGTEAFF.

The chain has TRBV5-1 and TRBJ2-5; TRBD1 might be the D (6 bases). CDR1 is SGHRS, CDR2 YFSETQ, per germline. V was shortened by 5 bases and J by 3 bases, with 14 bases between the two germline ends. The CDR3 contains 14 residues. The CDR3, as DNA: TGCGCCAGCAGGCCCGGGACACAGAAAGAGACCCAGTACTTC. It specifies CASRPGTQKETQYF.

The chain joins TRBV9 to TRBJ2-5, with D maybe TRBD2 (6 bases). CDR1 is SGDLS, CDR2 YYNGEE, per germline. V gave up 0 bases and J gave up 0 bases, with 9 bases separating them. This CDR3 has 15 residues. DNA for the CDR3: TGTGCCAGCAGCGTAGTTGGGGGGTACCAAGAGACCCAGTACTTC. This translates into CASSVVGGYQETQYF.

The chain couples TRBV9 to TRBJ2-3; TRBD2 matches 10 bases. V lost 3 bases, J lost 4 bases, and 14 bases stayed unmatched. The germline gives CDR1 SGDLS, CDR2 YYNGEE. The CDR3 is made up of 18 amino acids. CDR3 sequence (DNA): TGTGCCAGCAGCGCACCCGGGACTAGCGACCGCCGTCCAGATACGCAGTATTTT. Amino acids: CASSAPGTSDRRPDTQYF.

The CDR3 loop reads CSVEVLNEQFF. CDR3 bases: TGCAGCGTTGAGGTGTTGAATGAGCAGTTCTTC. The rearrangement joins TRBV29-1 to TRBJ2-1; D gene uncertain. The CDR3 consists of 11 residues. Germline V gene lookup returns CDR1 SQVTM and CDR2 ANQGSEA. V lost 3 bases and J 7 bases, leaving 7 bases between the germline ends.

As to this clone: Germline and junction disagree at one end, which may indicate a read error. The CDR3 DNA reads TGTGCTAGCAGCCCCCAGGAGGGGGGAAGCACAGATACGCAGTATTTT. Amino acids: CASSPQEGGSTDTQYF. V and J are TRBV7-7 and TRBJ2-3, with D possibly called TRBD1 or TRBD2 (6 bases each). Germline-derived CDR1 and CDR2 are SSHAT and FNYEAQ (reference sequence). The CDR3 is 16 residues long.

The chain carries TRBV2 and TRBJ2-7; D is unresolved. CDR1 is SNHLY and CDR2 is FYNNEI in the germline V gene. The CDR3 spans 18 residues. Trimming removed 8 bases at V and 6 bases at J, with 32 bases between. CDR3 in DNA: TGTGCCAGCTCTGGTCCCGAATTGGTGACATCGGGTACCTCCGAGCAGTACTTC. Amino acid sequence: CASSGPELVTSGTSEQYF.